This T cell receptor (beta chain) is from a study of HIV-infected patients and healthy controls. Broader study findings: HIV-infected repertoires had significantly higher mean Gini indices than controls, possibly reflecting oligoclonality. Donor HLA types were not determined in the study.

This CDR3 is built from 15 residues. Trimming stripped 6 bases from V and 4 bases from J, with 18 bases between. Around 450 ng RNA was reverse transcribed with alpha and beta constant-region primers. Separate chain-specific third strand synthesis with multiplexing indices produced the alpha and beta libraries. The cDNA received a 5' RACE adapter containing a random hexamer plus an SP2 sequencing primer site. The library had 12-nucleotide molecular identifiers formed by two random hexamers joined together. One entry per CDR3 protein results from TCRdb running MiXCR on the 5' RACE reads. This sample has about 18,000 distinct CDR3 sequences, with over 9.5% found just once. No cell fractionation was done, so the repertoire covers all unsorted peripheral blood T cells. This clonotype was seen at least ten times. Its antigen is unknown.

The sequence came from an adult in good health. The sequenced material came from blood. The chain joins TRBV12-3 or TRBV12-4 to TRBJ1-1; tentatively, D is TRBD1 (5 bases). Here the CDR3 reads CASRPDGGGGTEAFF. The CDR3 nucleotides read TGTGCCAGCAGGCCCGACGGGGGTGGGGGCACTGAAGCTTTCTTT.